This T cell receptor beta chain was identified during a study of T cell responses to AZD1222 COVID-19 vaccine. Notes on the study in general: The peak T cell response came first, and repertoires were sampled only after it.

On this clone: Its antigen is undetermined.

Some clones are missing from TCRdb's copy, which holds only in-frame ones; the method was immunoSEQ multiplex PCR. The table includes about 24,000 clones, around 83% detected once. The V and J ends lost 1 base and 13 bases respectively, with 17 bases between them. The CDR3 totals 14 residues. Germline CDR1 is SGHTA and CDR2 is FQGNSA. The material sequenced was peripheral blood, taken 28 days after the second AZD1222 dose. The TCR comes from an adult who received the AZD1222 COVID-19 vaccine. The chain recombines TRBV7-2 with TRBJ2-1, with D tentatively TRBD2 (6 bases). CDR3 region: CASSLGGGTGSQFF. The CDR3 region has the DNA TGTGCCAGCAGCTTAGGGGGAGGAACCGGGAGCCAGTTCTTC.